This T cell receptor beta chain was recorded in a study of regulatory T cells in long-lasting Graves disease. To make TCR beta libraries, researchers used iRepertoire HTBI primers and Arm-PCR of CDR3 regions. Authors' analysis steps: More than 55 TRBV and some 14 TRBJ segments were identified across samples. Each CDR3 protein is one row after TCRdb ran MiXCR on the multiplex PCR reads. TCRdb assigned the V and J calls; the authors' analysis was not used. The table includes around 480,000 distinct CDR3 sequences, 15% to 20% detected once. Trimming at V came to 4 bases and at J to 5 bases, leaving 4 bases not matched to a gene. Germline V CDR1 and CDR2: DFQATT, SNEGSKA (reference sequence). The CDR3 is 15 amino acids. Time point defined: newly diagnosed GD, antithyroid drugs for less than 3 months. Scientists built the TCR library using RNA that was extracted from PBMCs. The sample was also reused in another study, on T cells in Graves' hyperthyroidism and ophthalmopathy.

The sequence was obtained from a man between 35 and 55 years old with Graves disease. The chain has TRBV20-1 and TRBJ2-1; TRBD2 matches 14 bases. The input for sequencing was peripheral blood mononuclear cells (PBMCs), taken at new diagnosis, from a patient treated with antithyroid drugs. For the CDR3, the DNA is TGCAGTGCTAACCGGACTAGCGGGAGGAACAATGAGCAGTTCTTC. Its translation is CSANRTSGRNNEQFF.